The 13 T cell receptor beta chains given below trace back to one sample, sequenced in a study of sequential checkpoint blockade in melanoma. Only in-frame clones appear in the TCRdb table, and some are missing; sequencing was by immunoSEQ multiplex PCR. The top ten hold 40% to 60% of the sample, which has approximately 12,000 clones, around 69% seen once. Treatment noted: randomized to nivolumab then ipilimumab (arm A) or the reverse (arm B). Sequenced here: CD8+ T cells sorted from blood (inferred from file names), sampled from a patient given nivolumab and ipilimumab in sequence. These TCRs come from a human patient with melanoma. Some clones in this sample may be carry-over from other donors' samples.

This chain connects TRBV4-3 to TRBJ1-3; D uncertain. V lost 0 bases to trimming and J lost 0 bases, with 12 bases between them. This CDR3 has 17 amino acids. Germline V gives CDR1 LGHNA, CDR2 YSLEER. The CDR3 nucleotides are TGCGCCAGCAGCCAAGATCCCGCAGGCAACTCTGGAAACACCATATATTTT. As protein: CASSQDPAGNSGNTIYF.

The chain is built from TRBV6-4 and TRBJ2-2; a possible D gene is TRBD2 (6 bases). The germline V gene encodes CDR1 MRHNA and CDR2 SNTAGT. The CDR3 contains 17 residues. Deletions cut 4 bases from V and 0 bases from J, with 15 bases between. CDR3 loop: CASSALASGANTGELFF. In DNA form, the CDR3 reads TGTGCCAGCAGTGCTCTAGCTTCGGGGGCGAACACCGGGGAGCTGTTTTTT.

In its sample, this clone was seen a few times. CDR3 coding DNA: TGTGCCAGCAGCTTGGCCGGGGGGCTGAACACTGAAGCTTTCTTT. This sequence encodes CASSLAGGLNTEAFF. This rearrangement joins TRBV5-6 to TRBJ1-1, with D possibly TRBD1 on 6 matching bases. The ends were cut back, 0 bases at V and 0 bases at J, with 9 bases in the middle. Germline V gene sequence: CDR1 SGHDT, CDR2 YYEEEE. The CDR3 spans 15 residues.

The chain uses TRBV27 and TRBJ1-1; D perhaps matches TRBD1 (6 bases). Trimming stripped 4 bases from V and 5 bases from J, with 11 bases between. This CDR3 region has 13 residues. The germline gives CDR1 MNHEY, CDR2 SMNVEV (reference sequence). For the CDR3, the DNA is TGTGCCAGCAGTTGGACAGTGAGGACTGAAGCTTTCTTT. Translating it yields CASSWTVRTEAFF.

The V call is TRBV2, the J call TRBJ1-1, with a weak D call TRBD1 (6 bases). V dropped 6 bases and J dropped 1 base, with 12 bases sitting between them. This CDR3 contains 14 residues. The V gene's germline CDR1 is SNHLY and CDR2 FYNNEI. In nucleotides, the CDR3 is TGTGCCAGCAGGAGGACAGCCGAGAACACTGAAGCTTTCTTT. It is translated as CASRRTAENTEAFF. The variable domain in full, completed from reference TRBV2 and TRBJ1-1, reads EPEVTQTPSHQVTQMGQEVILRCVPISNHLYFYWYRQILGQKVEFLVSFYNNEISEKSEIFDDQFSVERPDGSNFTLKIRSTKLEDSAMYFCASRRTAENTEAFFGQGTRLTVV.

The gene calls are TRBV2 and TRBJ1-5; weak D call: TRBD1 (6 bases). The V gene lost 6 bases and the J gene lost 0 bases, with 15 bases spanning the gap. In germline, CDR1 is SNHLY, CDR2 FYNNEI. The CDR3 runs to 16 residues. The CDR3 sequence: CASSDYRAFSNQPQHF. The CDR3 DNA reads as TGTGCCAGCAGCGATTACAGGGCTTTTAGCAATCAGCCCCAGCATTTT.

The chain joins TRBV4-3 to TRBJ1-1; tentative D call: TRBD1 (5 bases). The V gene lost 0 bases and the J gene lost 1 base, with 12 bases spanning the gap. CDR1 is LGHNA and CDR2 is YSLEER in the germline V gene. There are 16 residues in the CDR3. The CDR3 DNA sequence: TGCGCCAGCAGCCAAGATTGGGCAGGGAAGAACACTGAAGCTTTCTTT. It yields the protein CASSQDWAGKNTEAFF.

The rearrangement uses TRBV10-3 and TRBJ2-5; D may be TRBD2 (6 bases). Looked up from germline, CDR1 is ENHRY and CDR2 is SYGVKD. V shed 0 bases and J shed 1 base, with 9 bases lying between them. The CDR3 is 15 amino acids. The CDR3 region has the DNA TGTGCCATCAGTGAGTCGATAGCGGCCCAAGAGACCCAGTACTTC. As protein: CAISESIAAQETQYF.

The chain links TRBV27 to TRBJ1-5; D perhaps matches TRBD1 (6 bases). V lost 2 bases, J lost 7 bases, and 12 bases lay in between. CDR1 MNHEY and CDR2 SMNVEV come from the germline V gene (reference sequence). This CDR3 is 14 amino acids long. CDR3 sequence: CASSLGGEGQPQHF. For the CDR3, the DNA is TGTGCCAGCAGTTTAGGGGGCGAGGGACAGCCCCAGCATTTT.

The chain uses TRBV4-3 and TRBJ1-2, with D perhaps TRBD1 (5 bases). The germline V gene encodes CDR1 LGHNA and CDR2 YSLEER. The CDR3 extends over 14 amino acids. Trimming cost V 4 bases and J 6 bases, with 15 bases left between them. CDR3 bases: TGCGCCAGCAGCCCCAAAAGACAGTCTCATGGCTACACCTTC. As protein: CASSPKRQSHGYTF.

The genes are TRBV9 and TRBJ2-7; no firm D call. Trimming pared 4 bases from V and 5 bases from J, leaving 10 bases between. This CDR3 is built from 12 residues. The germline CDR1 and CDR2 sequences are SGDLS and YYNGEE. CDR3 in DNA: TGTGCCAGCAGCTCCTCTACCGACGAGCAGTACTTC. It specifies CASSSSTDEQYF.

The chain uses TRBV4-2 and TRBJ1-1; D ambiguous. Trimming took 10 bases from V and 1 from J, leaving 10 bases between them. Germline-derived CDR1 and CDR2 are LGHNA and YNFKEQ. The CDR3 runs to 12 residues. The CDR3 DNA reads as TGTGCCACCCGAACGGGGAACACTGAAGCTTTCTTT. Translation: CATRTGNTEAFF.

V gene TRBV28 combines with J gene TRBJ2-7; D gene unclear. The CDR3 totals 15 residues. The germline CDR1 and CDR2 sequences are MDHEN and SYDVKM. V lost 4 bases, J lost 3 bases, and 16 bases lay in between. CDR3 in DNA: TGTGCCAGCAGTTCTCGATACTACATGGACTACGAGCAGTACTTC. This codes for CASSSRYYMDYEQYF.